What follows are 12 T cell receptor beta chains derived from one specimen sequenced in a study of regulatory T cells in long-lasting Graves disease. Assembly of TCR beta libraries relied on iRepertoire HTBI primers together with Arm-PCR of CDR3 regions. TCRdb re-called the multiplex PCR reads with MiXCR, one entry per CDR3 protein. The sample lists about 470,000 distinct CDR3 sequences; about a fifth were seen once. As to time point: persistent/refractory GD, antithyroid drugs over 5 years with positive TRAb. PBMC RNA was the source of the TCR library. The sequences come from peripheral blood mononuclear cells (PBMCs), collected when the disease was refractory, from a patient treated with antithyroid drugs. Receptor source: a female donor with Graves disease.

This clonotype was counted many times. The chain is built from TRBV6-5 and TRBJ2-2; tentative D call: TRBD2 (7 bases). Germline lookup yields CDR1 MNHEY and CDR2 SVGAGI. V lost 4 bases and J 2 bases, leaving 11 bases between the germline ends. CDR3 length equals 15 residues. Written as DNA, the CDR3 is TGTGCCAGCAGTTGGGGCGGGGGCAACACCGGGGAGCTGTTTTTT. Its translation is CASSWGGGNTGELFF.

This clonotype showed up just a few times. The V and J genes are TRBV3-1 and TRBJ1-1; TRBD1 is a possible D gene (6 bases). The length of the CDR3 is 14 residues. From germline, CDR1 is LGHDT and CDR2 YNNKEL (reference sequence). V lost 0 bases and J lost 3, with 8 bases in between. CDR3 sequence reads: CASSQDSGDTEAFF. CDR3 coding DNA: TGTGCCAGCAGCCAAGATTCAGGGGACACTGAAGCTTTCTTT.

Details on this clonotype: A much larger clone differs by one base, so this may be a read error. V gene TRBV19 combines with J gene TRBJ1-2, with D maybe TRBD1 (5 bases). This CDR3 has 13 residues. CDR1 is LNHDA, CDR2 SQIVND, per germline (reference sequence). Trimming cost V 7 bases and J 4 bases, with 13 bases left between them. Here the CDR3 DNA reads TGTGCCAGTAACTCTCTGACAGCCTATGGCTACACCTTC. Protein sequence: CASNSLTAYGYTF.

This clonotype has more than one count but fewer than ten. This chain connects TRBV5-1 to TRBJ1-5; D not resolved. The CDR3 sequence is 16 residues long. CDR1 is SGHRS and CDR2 is YFSETQ in the germline V gene. Trimming removed 4 bases from V and 2 bases from J, with 16 bases in between. The CDR3 loop reads CASSPGIAEGNQPQHF. The CDR3 nucleotides are TGCGCCAGCAGCCCCGGGATCGCGGAGGGCAATCAGCCCCAGCATTTT.

This clonotype has ten or more counts. The rearrangement links TRBV28 to TRBJ2-7; the match to TRBD2 covers 10 bases. The CDR3 spans 15 residues. Per germline, CDR1 MDHEN and CDR2 SYDVKM. The V and J ends lost 6 bases and 7 bases, in that order; junction bases with no gene match: 12. Written as DNA, the CDR3 is TGTGCCAGCAGGATGGGACTAGCGTCCTCTCGAGAGCAGTACTTC. Amino acids: CASRMGLASSREQYF.

The genes are TRBV27 and TRBJ1-6; D unresolved. The CDR3 sequence is 16 residues long. V was pared by 2 bases and J by 7 bases, with 15 bases between. Germline V gene sequence: CDR1 MNHEY, CDR2 SMNVEV (reference sequence). This CDR3 reads CASSLVAGAWNSPLHF. CDR3 nucleotide sequence: TGTGCCAGCAGTTTAGTCGCAGGAGCTTGGAATTCACCCCTCCACTTT.

This clonotype was seen repeatedly, ten times or more. The J gene is TRBJ1-4, the V gene TRBV11-2, with D maybe TRBD1 (5 bases). The CDR3 consists of 14 residues. The V and J ends lost 5 bases and 7 bases respectively, with 14 bases between them. Germline V lookup: CDR1 SGHAT, CDR2 FQNNGV. CDR3 DNA: TGTGCCAGCAGCCCGGAGAGGGGAGGTGAAAAACTGTTTTTT. Its translation is CASSPERGGEKLFF.

The V gene is TRBV19, the J gene TRBJ1-5; unclear D gene. V was shortened by 7 bases and J by 3 bases, with 10 bases between the two germline ends. The germline gives CDR1 LNHDA, CDR2 SQIVND (reference sequence). The CDR3 spans 13 residues. This CDR3 is CASMAWANQPQHF. In nucleotides, the CDR3 is TGTGCCAGTATGGCGTGGGCCAATCAGCCCCAGCATTTT.

This clonotype was detected many times. The V gene is TRBV27, the J gene TRBJ1-6; 9 bases agree with TRBD1. Trimming removed 2 bases from V and 10 bases from J; junction bases left unmatched: 6. The CDR3 has 15 amino acids. The germline V gene encodes CDR1 MNHEY and CDR2 SMNVEV (reference sequence). CDR3 residues: CASSLVGQGNSPLHF. In DNA form, the CDR3 reads TGTGCCAGCAGTTTAGTGGGACAGGGAAACTCACCCCTCCACTTT.

In its sample, this clonotype was seen a few times. The chain has TRBV7-6 and TRBJ1-3, with 9 nucleotides matching TRBD1. Germline assignment: CDR1 SGHVS and CDR2 FNYEAQ. The CDR3 length is 18 residues. V was pared by 5 bases and J by 0 bases, with 11 bases of the junction left unmatched. The CDR3, as DNA: TGTGCCAGCAGCCCACGATTGGGGACAGGGCCCTCTGGAAACACCATATATTTT. Translated, it gives CASSPRLGTGPSGNTIYF.

This chain joins TRBV19 and TRBJ1-5; D not resolved. The CDR3 contains 14 residues. The germline CDR1 and CDR2 sequences are LNHDA and SQIVND (reference sequence). V lost 6 bases and J 4 bases, leaving 13 bases between the germline ends. The CDR3: CASSLTNLNQPQHF. The CDR3 DNA is TGTGCCAGTAGCCTGACGAATTTGAATCAGCCCCAGCATTTT.

The chain has TRBV28 and TRBJ1-5, with a weak D call TRBD1 (5 bases). CDR3 length: 19 residues. The germline V and J ends were trimmed by 5 bases and 4 bases, with 27 bases remaining between them. The germline V gene has CDR1 MDHEN and CDR2 SYDVKM. The CDR3 protein is CASSNLELSRGPANQPQHF. The CDR3 nucleotides are TGTGCCAGCAGTAACTTGGAGTTAAGCCGGGGACCCGCTAATCAGCCCCAGCATTTT.